This T cell receptor (beta chain) was recovered during a study of CD8+CD57+ T cells in acquired aplastic anemia. Study overall: When averaged, DNA from sorted CD4+ and CD8+ cells came to around 3.1 ug.

Genomic DNA served as template for TCR beta VDJ and CDR3 profiling. TCRdb ran MiXCR on the reads and lists one entry per CDR3 protein. The sample lists approximately 150,000 distinct CDR3 sequences; 40% to 50% were seen once. Study-wide results and limits: The number of CD8+ CDR3 sequences shared by patients and controls was fewer than 35.

Remarks on this clonotype: Its antigen is unknown.

The CDR3 totals 13 residues. V lost 3 bases and J 0 bases, leaving 5 bases between the germline ends. In patients chosen for sequencing, flow cytometry had shown CD8+CD57+ cell expansion. The patients, all of them, had severe acquired aplastic anemia. Blood sampling was performed on the patients, and none of them had received therapy by then. This chain links TRBV12-3 or TRBV12-4 with TRBJ1-2; no firm D call. The receptor comes from a human donor with aplastic anemia. The specimen was sorted CD4+, CD8+, or CD8+CD57+ T cells (not recorded which) from PBMCs. CDR3 DNA sequence: TGTGCCAGCAGTTTGAATGCTAACTATGGCTACACCTTC. This gives the protein CASSLNANYGYTF.